This T cell receptor beta chain was retrieved from a study of blood T cell repertoires in COVID-19. Study-wide background: Sources were T cells, B-cell-depleted T cells, or PBMCs; the material itself was cDNA or gDNA.

Original methodology: It was from reference gene primer amplification that nucleated cell counts were estimated. Profiling relied on immunoSEQ multiplex PCR, and the TCRdb table lists in-frame clones only, not all of them. The DNA gave D and trimming, while V, J and clone size come from that table. This table holds some 160,000 clones, around four fifths found once. The CDR3 is 14 residues long. V lost 5 bases, J lost 7 bases, and 17 bases lay in between. Germline loops: CDR1 LNHNV, CDR2 YYDKDF (reference sequence). This clone was recorded a few times. A Seattle source enrolled patients during active infection and followed them longitudinally.

The sample taken for sequencing was peripheral blood. The clonotype was recovered from a woman aged 80 or older with COVID-19, enrolled during active disease. The chain carries TRBV15 and TRBJ1-1; D perhaps matches TRBD1 (6 bases). DNA for the CDR3: TGTGCCACCAGCGTTGTACAGGGTAAAATTGAAGCTTTCTTT. Protein sequence: CATSVVQGKIEAFF.